Sequencing of this TCR beta chain was carried out in a study of blood T cell repertoires in COVID-19. Study overall: PBMCs, B-cell-depleted T cells, or T cells were the source of the cDNA or gDNA that made up the material.

This table comes from immunoSEQ multiplex PCR, and its TCRdb copy is limited to in-frame clones, with some not included. The sample shows 330,000 or so clones, approximately 92% of them seen only once. CDR1 and CDR2 from the germline V gene are MDHEN and SYDVKM. The junction had 11 bases not matched to a gene; V was cut back by 6 bases and J by 4 bases. This CDR3 region has 15 residues. Living in about two dozen US areas, the participants were between roughly 18 and 90 years of age. Participants had their cohort set by participant-reported clinical history. Among Cohort 3 donors, those recovered had two negative PCRs, clearance, or symptom resolution.

The chain links TRBV28 to TRBJ1-2, with 7 positions matching TRBD1. Sample: PBMCs or T cells enriched from blood (not recorded which). The receptor's source is a woman aged 25 to 39 who had recovered from COVID-19. As DNA, the CDR3 is TGTGCCAGCAGCCCTCCACGACAGGGACCCTATGGCTACACCTTC. Translating it yields CASSPPRQGPYGYTF.